The source of this T cell receptor (beta chain) is a study of Ad26.COV2.S vaccination and SARS-CoV-2 variants. The protocol was immunoSEQ multiplex PCR, while the TCRdb copy is restricted to in-frame clones and leaves out a portion. Here the sample spans fewer than 500,000 clones, 90% being singletons. Treatment given: around 19 received Ad26.COV2.S at low or high dose, single or two shots; 5 received placebo; per-sample allocation not given. Sampling was done on day 63 after the first vaccine or placebo injection. The CDR3 is 15 residues long. Trimming left V 4 bases short and J 1 base short, with 14 bases between. The germline V gene encodes CDR1 SGHRS and CDR2 YFSETQ.

This clonotype was sampled from a person aged 18 to 65 who received the Ad26.COV2.S COVID-19 vaccine or a placebo. The material sequenced was peripheral blood, taken in a trial of Ad26.COV2.S vaccine versus placebo. The V and J genes are TRBV5-1 and TRBJ2-5; D possibly corresponds to TRBD1 (5 bases). The CDR3 region is CASSRPQGVQETQYF. Written as DNA, the CDR3 is TGCGCCAGCAGCCGCCCCCAAGGGGTCCAAGAGACCCAGTACTTC.